Listed here is a single T cell receptor (beta chain). The length of the CDR3 is 14 residues. Trimming stripped 3 bases from V and 7 bases from J, with 10 bases between. Germline lookup yields CDR1 SEHNR and CDR2 FQNEAQ (reference sequence). This entry is derived from a study of patients and donors after allogeneic stem cell transplantation. TCRdb reprocessed the RT-PCR reads with MiXCR, giving one entry per CDR3 protein. The sample includes about 210,000 distinct CDR3 sequences, 38% seen only once; the top ten take 11%. Sequencing used blood, either unsorted or a sorted T cell fraction (not recorded which). V is TRBV7-9 and J is TRBJ1-6; unclear D gene. The source is a human donor who was either an allogeneic HSCT recipient or a stem cell or donor lymphocyte infusion donor (not recorded which). It is not recorded whose cells these are; they may come from a transplant donor. The CDR3 nucleotides are TGTGCCAGCAGCTTTGGATTCCAGAATTCACCCCTCCACTTT. Protein sequence: CASSFGFQNSPLHF.